Following are 27 T cell receptor beta chains from one sample sequenced in a study of response to subunit inactivated influenza vaccine. MiXCR, applied by TCRdb to the RT-PCR reads, yields one record per CDR3 protein. The sample yields 710,000 or so distinct CDR3 sequences, approximately 15% seen once. The sequenced sample was PBMCs from blood, obtained 11 to 12 days after vaccination. Receptor source: a man aged 45-65 years who received an inactivated influenza vaccine.

The chain has TRBV7-9 and TRBJ2-1; the D is unclear. The CDR3 spans 16 residues. Germline V gene data show CDR1 as SEHNR and CDR2 as FQNEAQ (reference sequence). The V gene lost 4 bases and the J gene lost 0 bases, with 13 bases spanning the gap. This CDR3 is CASSSPRAISYNEQFF. CDR3 DNA: TGTGCCAGCAGCTCCCCCCGAGCGATCTCCTACAATGAGCAGTTCTTC.

This clonotype was seen a handful of times. This chain uses TRBV6-2 or TRBV6-3 with TRBJ2-3; D is ambiguous. Germline lookup yields CDR1 MNHEY and CDR2 SVGEGT. The CDR3 is made up of 14 amino acids. V lost 4 bases to trimming and J lost 4 bases, with 12 bases between them. In DNA, the CDR3 is TGTGCCAGCAGTTTGAATGGGTATCCAGATACGCAGTATTTT. It translates to CASSLNGYPDTQYF.

This chain links TRBV12-3 or TRBV12-4 with TRBJ2-7, with TRBD1 identical over 7 bases. CDR3 length equals 15 residues. V lost 2 bases to trimming and J lost 4 bases; unmatched junction nucleotides: 8. The CDR3 is CASSLRQGVEYEQYF. For the CDR3, the DNA is TGTGCCAGCAGTTTAAGGCAGGGGGTTGAGTACGAGCAGTACTTC.

This clonotype showed up many times. The V call is TRBV10-3, the J call TRBJ1-4; 8 bases map to TRBD1. The J segment lost 10 bases and the V segment lost 7 bases, leaving 8 bases of the junction unmatched. The germline V gene encodes CDR1 ENHRY and CDR2 SYGVKD. The CDR3 is 13 residues long. The CDR3 nucleotides are TGTGCCATCAAACCGGGACAGGAAGGAAAACTGTTTTTT. This sequence encodes CAIKPGQEGKLFF.

This clonotype has a count of ten or more. The rearrangement links TRBV6-5 to TRBJ2-5; D perhaps matches TRBD1 (6 bases). Trimming took off 0 bases at V and 2 bases at J, with 7 bases between the two ends. Germline-derived CDR1 and CDR2 are MNHEY and SVGAGI. The CDR3 spans 14 residues. The CDR3 DNA is TGTGCCAGCAGTTACTCCAGGGGACAAGAGACCCAGTACTTC. As protein: CASSYSRGQETQYF.

This sequence joins TRBV7-2 and TRBJ2-2; D not certain. V was cut by 0 bases and J by 0 bases, with 11 bases left in between. The CDR3 runs 17 residues. Germline assignment: CDR1 SGHTA and CDR2 FQGNSA. The CDR3 region is CASSLAFGATNTGELFF. The CDR3 coding sequence is TGTGCCAGCAGCTTAGCGTTTGGTGCGACGAACACCGGGGAGCTGTTTTTT.

As concerns this clonotype: This could be a read error, since a much larger clone is one nucleotide away. The chain joins TRBV4-1 to TRBJ2-5; TRBD2 matches at 11 bases. The CDR3 sequence is 16 residues long. Germline-derived CDR1 and CDR2 are MGHRA and YSYEKL. CDR3 sequence: CASSQGLAGTPGTQCF. DNA of the CDR3: TGCGCCAGCAGCCAAGGACTAGCGGGGACCCCAGGGACCCAGTGCTTC.

This chain links TRBV5-1 with TRBJ2-5; weak D call: TRBD1 (5 bases). V lost 0 bases and J 1 base, leaving 13 bases between the germline ends. The V gene's germline CDR1 is SGHRS and CDR2 YFSETQ. The CDR3 is 16 amino acids. CDR3 protein: CASSLGSATVQETQYF. The CDR3 nucleotides are TGCGCCAGCAGCTTGGGGAGTGCGACAGTCCAAGAGACCCAGTACTTC.

Concerning this clonotype: A junction end diverges from the germline sequence, so it may reflect a read error. The chain carries TRBV20-1 and TRBJ1-1; possibly TRBD1 for D (5 bases). Germline V CDR1 and CDR2: DFQATT, SNEGSKA (reference sequence). The CDR3 loop spans 13 amino acids. The CDR3 loop reads CRANTGTLTEAFF. The CDR3 DNA sequence: TGCAGGGCTAATACGGGGACGCTTACTGAAGCTTTCTTT.

V is TRBV9 and J is TRBJ2-3, with 11 bases fitting TRBD2. This CDR3 spans 18 amino acids. Trimming at V came to 3 bases and at J to 0 bases, leaving 9 bases not matched to a gene. The germline V gene has CDR1 SGDLS and CDR2 YYNGEE. The DNA of the CDR3 is TGTGCCAGCAGCGCCCTTACTAGACTAGCGGGGAGCACAGATACGCAGTATTTT. It encodes CASSALTRLAGSTDTQYF.

At least ten counts were recorded for this clonotype. The rearrangement joins TRBV2 to TRBJ2-1; a possible D gene is TRBD2 (5 bases). Trimming removed 6 bases from V and 1 base from J, with 10 bases in between. Germline CDR1 and CDR2: SNHLY and FYNNEI. This CDR3 comprises 14 residues. CDR3 region: CASRRAASYNEQFF. The DNA of the CDR3 is TGTGCCAGCAGGAGGGCTGCTTCCTACAATGAGCAGTTCTTC.

The chain uses TRBV9 and TRBJ2-1; D gene uncertain. CDR3 size: 18 residues. V was clipped by 3 bases and J by 0 bases, with 19 bases between them. Germline CDR1 reads SGDLS; CDR2 reads YYNGEE. The CDR3 DNA is TGTGCCAGCAGCGCCCCCGAATCGGACCCACGCTCCTACAATGAGCAGTTCTTC. This sequence encodes CASSAPESDPRSYNEQFF.

This clonotype was counted between two and nine times. For the CDR3, the DNA is TGCGCCAGCAGCCAAGAGAGGACTTCCTTGAACATTCAGTACTTC. Amino acids: CASSQERTSLNIQYF. V is TRBV4-3 and J is TRBJ2-4, with D maybe TRBD2 (5 bases). Trimming pared 0 bases from V and 7 bases from J, leaving 13 bases between. The germline V gene has CDR1 LGHNA and CDR2 YSLEER. The CDR3 consists of 15 residues.

The sample holds a few counts of this clonotype. This sequence joins TRBV5-6 and TRBJ1-2; TRBD1 aligns across 8 bases. The CDR3 has 15 residues. Trimming removed 4 bases from V and 2 bases from J; junction bases left unmatched: 7. CDR1 and CDR2 (germline): SGHDT, YYEEEE. The CDR3, as DNA: TGTGCCAGCAGCCGACCGGGACAGGAAAACTATGGCTACACCTTC. Translated, it gives CASSRPGQENYGYTF.

The CDR3 sequence is CASSSGTDWVNEQFF. The CDR3, as DNA: TGTGCCAGCAGCTCCGGGACAGACTGGGTCAATGAGCAGTTCTTC. The rearrangement joins TRBV11-2 to TRBJ2-1; 7 bases map to TRBD1. V shed 4 bases and J 6 bases; nucleotides not matched to a gene: 9. Germline V gene sequence: CDR1 SGHAT, CDR2 FQNNGV. The CDR3 is 15 residues long.

This clonotype was counted ten times or more. V usage is TRBV27 and J usage is TRBJ2-7, with 14 bases fitting TRBD2. The junction had 1 base not matched to a gene; V was cut back by 6 bases and J by 3 bases. This CDR3 spans 14 amino acids. From germline, CDR1 is MNHEY and CDR2 SMNVEV (reference sequence). CDR3 bases: TGTGCCAGCAGGGGACTAGCGGGGGACTACGAGCAGTACTTC. This codes for CASRGLAGDYEQYF.

This clonotype has more than one count but fewer than ten. The rearrangement uses TRBV12-3 or TRBV12-4 and TRBJ2-2, with unresolved D. Trimming left V 5 bases short and J 7 bases short, with 11 bases between. The CDR3 runs to 13 residues. The CDR3: CASSPTLGGELFF. In nucleotides, the CDR3 is TGTGCCAGCAGTCCCACCTTAGGCGGGGAGCTGTTTTTT.

Remarks on this clonotype: A much larger clone differs from this one at a single base, so this may be a read error. The chain uses TRBV12-3 or TRBV12-4 and TRBJ2-1; D gene unclear. The CDR3 has 12 amino acids. Trimming took 3 bases from V and 6 from J, leaving 6 bases between them. CDR3: CASSFWGNEQFF. The CDR3 region has the DNA TGTGCCAGCAGTTTTTGGGGCAATGAGCAGTTCTTC.

This clonotype was detected many times. The CDR3 protein is CSVEDRGLKNEQFF. In nucleotides, the CDR3 is TGCAGCGTTGAAGACAGGGGGCTAAAAAATGAGCAGTTCTTC. This chain joins TRBV29-1 and TRBJ2-1; TRBD1 aligns across 8 bases. Germline lookup yields CDR1 SQVTM and CDR2 ANQGSEA. This CDR3 is built from 14 residues. V was clipped by 0 bases and J by 7 bases; unmatched bases: 5.

This clonotype has more than one count but fewer than ten. The V gene is TRBV25-1, the J gene TRBJ1-5; D uncertain. Germline CDR1 reads MGHDK; CDR2 reads SYGVNS. This CDR3 has 14 amino acids. V lost 2 bases and J lost 7, with 12 bases in between. The CDR3 nucleotides read TGTGCCAGCAGTGAACCCTTTTCCCGGCAGCCCCAGCATTTT. Translated, it gives CASSEPFSRQPQHF.

CDR3 in amino acids: CATRRIDTQYF. CDR3 DNA sequence: TGTGCCACTCGGCGGATAGATACGCAGTATTTT. The rearrangement links TRBV7-2 to TRBJ2-3; D is unresolved. CDR1 is SGHTA and CDR2 is FQGNSA in the germline V gene. V lost 10 bases and J lost 5, with 10 bases in between. This CDR3 spans 11 amino acids.

V is TRBV4-3 and J is TRBJ1-3; no firm D call. CDR3 length equals 17 residues. Germline V gene lookup returns CDR1 LGHNA and CDR2 YSLEER. V lost 0 bases and J lost 0, with 12 bases in between. The CDR3 coding sequence is TGCGCCAGCAGCCAAGATTTCCCGGGAAGCTCTGGAAACACCATATATTTT. Its translation: CASSQDFPGSSGNTIYF.

This clonotype came up many times. V gene TRBV5-1 combines with J gene TRBJ2-5, with D possibly matching TRBD1 (6 bases). The germline gives CDR1 SGHRS, CDR2 YFSETQ. This CDR3 contains 17 residues. Trimming cost V 3 bases and J 5 bases, with 23 bases left between them. The CDR3 here is CASSSSPATGGRETQYF. The CDR3 DNA reads as TGCGCCAGCAGCTCATCTCCTGCGACAGGCGGAAGGGAGACCCAGTACTTC.

This clonotype appeared a few times. The genes are TRBV12-3 or TRBV12-4 and TRBJ2-1, with D unresolved. V lost 1 base to trimming and J lost 5 bases, with 9 bases between them. The CDR3 is made up of 14 amino acids. The CDR3 spells CASSLGYRNNEQFF. CDR3 DNA sequence: TGTGCCAGCAGTTTAGGGTACAGAAACAATGAGCAGTTCTTC.

This chain joins TRBV7-9 and TRBJ1-2; maybe TRBD1 (6 bases). The CDR3 sequence is 15 residues long. Trimming took off 5 bases at V and 7 bases at J, with 20 bases between the two ends. CDR1 is SEHNR, CDR2 FQNEAQ, per germline (reference sequence). CDR3 amino acids: CASSVKTPGAGGYTF. Written as DNA, the CDR3 is TGTGCCAGCAGCGTAAAGACCCCAGGGGCGGGTGGCTACACCTTC.

This clonotype showed up just a few times. The V and J genes are TRBV20-1 and TRBJ2-7; 7 nucleotides match TRBD2. CDR1 and CDR2 from the germline V gene are DFQATT and SNEGSKA (reference sequence). The CDR3 is 15 residues long. V was pared by 0 bases and J by 3 bases, with 8 bases of the junction left unmatched. The CDR3 is CSARDPYGRNYEQYF. The CDR3 DNA is TGCAGTGCTAGAGATCCATACGGGAGGAACTACGAGCAGTACTTC.

J is TRBJ2-7 and V is TRBV12-3 or TRBV12-4; possibly TRBD1 for D (6 bases). V dropped 2 bases and J dropped 2 bases, with 10 bases sitting between them. The CDR3 loop spans 14 amino acids. CDR3 loop: CASSLPPGAYEQYF. DNA of the CDR3: TGTGCCAGCAGTTTACCTCCAGGGGCCTACGAGCAGTACTTC.